This TCR beta chain was retrieved from a study of T cell repertoires and HLA-DP antigens. Study-wide context: A couple of male donors and one female donor spanned ages 18-to-29 through 60-to-69.

Whole-study results and caveats: Against one allele, clones undetected before culture averaged approximately 35%; against the other, 50.6%. No separate analysis of naive versus memory CD4+ cells was done.

The CDR3 contains 15 residues. Between the trimmed V and J ends, which lost 2 bases and 4 bases, there was a span of 14 bases. CDR1 is SGHVS and CDR2 is FQNEAQ in the germline V gene. Remarks on this clone: What it binds is not known.

Data came from immunoSEQ multiplex PCR; TCRdb stores just in-frame clones and leaves some out. Among about 89,000 clones, more than 75% were seen once, and the ten largest hold roughly 1.6%. The gene calls are TRBV7-8 and TRBJ1-2; D call uncertain. Sequencing was performed on CD4+ T cells from PBMCs. The receptor's source is a man aged 50-60 years in good health and CMV-seronegative. The CDR3 DNA follows: TGTGCCAGCAGCTTATTTGTCGCAGCCCTCTATGGCTACACCTTC. This encodes CASSLFVAALYGYTF.